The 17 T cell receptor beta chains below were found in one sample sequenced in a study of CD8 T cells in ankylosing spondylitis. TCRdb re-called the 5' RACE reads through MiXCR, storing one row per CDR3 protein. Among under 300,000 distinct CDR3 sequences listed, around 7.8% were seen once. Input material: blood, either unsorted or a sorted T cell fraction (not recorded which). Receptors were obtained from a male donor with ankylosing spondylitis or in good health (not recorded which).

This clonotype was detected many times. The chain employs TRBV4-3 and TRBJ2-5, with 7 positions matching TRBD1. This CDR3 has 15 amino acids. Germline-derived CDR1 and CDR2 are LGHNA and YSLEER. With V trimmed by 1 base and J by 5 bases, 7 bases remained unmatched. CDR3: CASSQGRGKSETQYF. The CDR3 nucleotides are TGCGCCAGCAGCCAAGGCAGGGGGAAATCTGAGACCCAGTACTTC.

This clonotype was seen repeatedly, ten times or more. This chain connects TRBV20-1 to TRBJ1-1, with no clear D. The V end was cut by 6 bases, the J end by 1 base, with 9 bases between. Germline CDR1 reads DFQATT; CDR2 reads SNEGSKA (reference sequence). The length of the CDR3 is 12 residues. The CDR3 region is CSARWGNTEAFF. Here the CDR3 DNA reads TGCAGTGCCCGGTGGGGGAACACTGAAGCTTTCTTT.

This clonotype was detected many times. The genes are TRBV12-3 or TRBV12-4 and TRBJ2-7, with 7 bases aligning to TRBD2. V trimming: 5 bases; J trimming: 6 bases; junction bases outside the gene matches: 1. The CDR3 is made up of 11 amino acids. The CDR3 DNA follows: TGTGCCAGCAGTCGCGGGGGCGAGCAGTACTTC. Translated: CASSRGGEQYF.

CDR3 protein: CASSSPQGEDSPLHF. Here the CDR3 DNA reads TGTGCCAGCAGCAGCCCACAGGGGGAAGATTCACCCCTCCACTTT. The chain links TRBV5-4 to TRBJ1-6; 8 positions match TRBD1. Germline V gene lookup returns CDR1 SGHNT and CDR2 YYREEE (reference sequence). The CDR3 loop spans 15 amino acids. The J segment lost 8 bases and the V segment lost 4 bases, leaving 8 bases of the junction unmatched.

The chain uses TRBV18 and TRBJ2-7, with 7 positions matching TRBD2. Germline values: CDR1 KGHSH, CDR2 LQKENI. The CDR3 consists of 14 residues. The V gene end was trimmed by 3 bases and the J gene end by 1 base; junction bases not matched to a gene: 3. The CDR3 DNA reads TGTGCCAGCTCACCCAGCGGGGATTCCTACGAGCAGTACTTC. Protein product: CASSPSGDSYEQYF. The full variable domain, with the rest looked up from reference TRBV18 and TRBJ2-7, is NAGVMQNPRHLVRRRGQEARLRCSPMKGHSHVYWYRQLPEEGLKFMVYLQKENIIDESGMPKERFSAEFPKEGPSILRIQQVVRGDSAAYFCASSPSGDSYEQYFGPGTRLTVT.

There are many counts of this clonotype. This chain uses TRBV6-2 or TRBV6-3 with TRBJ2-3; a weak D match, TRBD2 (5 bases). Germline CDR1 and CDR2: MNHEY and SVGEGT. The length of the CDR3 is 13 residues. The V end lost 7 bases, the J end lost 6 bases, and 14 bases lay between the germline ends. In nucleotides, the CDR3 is TGTGCCAGCAAGGTATCGGGAAGCGATACGCAGTATTTT. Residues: CASKVSGSDTQYF.

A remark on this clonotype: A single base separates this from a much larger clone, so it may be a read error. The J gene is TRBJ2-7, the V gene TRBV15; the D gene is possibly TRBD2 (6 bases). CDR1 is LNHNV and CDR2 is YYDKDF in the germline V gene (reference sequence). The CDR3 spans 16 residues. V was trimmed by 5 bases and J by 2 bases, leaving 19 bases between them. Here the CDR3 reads CATSLWGSGPTYEQYF. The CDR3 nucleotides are TGTGCCACCAGCCTGTGGGGTAGCGGTCCCACCTACGAGCAGTACTTC.

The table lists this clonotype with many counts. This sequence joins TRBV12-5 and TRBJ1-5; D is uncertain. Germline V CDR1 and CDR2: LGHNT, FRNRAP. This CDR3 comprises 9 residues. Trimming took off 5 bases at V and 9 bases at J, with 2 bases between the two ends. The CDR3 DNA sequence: TGTGCTAGTGGTCGGCCCCAGCATTTT. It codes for CASGRPQHF.

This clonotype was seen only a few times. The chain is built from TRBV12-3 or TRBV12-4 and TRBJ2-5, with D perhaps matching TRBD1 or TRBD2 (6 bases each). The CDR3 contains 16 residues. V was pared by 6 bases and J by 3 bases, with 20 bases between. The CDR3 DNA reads TGTGCCAGCAGACCCACCGGCCCGGGGGCTAAAGAGACCCAGTACTTC. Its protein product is CASRPTGPGAKETQYF.

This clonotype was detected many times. In DNA form, the CDR3 reads TGTGCCAGCGTACAAGAAGAGACCCAGTACTTC. It yields the protein CASVQEETQYF. The chain is built from TRBV7-9 and TRBJ2-5; D is ambiguous. This CDR3 contains 11 residues. The germline V gene has CDR1 SEHNR and CDR2 FQNEAQ (reference sequence). Trimming cost V 8 bases and J 3 bases, with 7 bases left between them.

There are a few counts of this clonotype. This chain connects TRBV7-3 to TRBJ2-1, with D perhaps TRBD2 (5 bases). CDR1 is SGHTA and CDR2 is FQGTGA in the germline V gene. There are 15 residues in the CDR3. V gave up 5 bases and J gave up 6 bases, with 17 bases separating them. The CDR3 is CASSTLGRRGNEQFF. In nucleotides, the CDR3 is TGTGCCAGCAGCACTTTGGGGAGACGGGGCAATGAGCAGTTCTTC. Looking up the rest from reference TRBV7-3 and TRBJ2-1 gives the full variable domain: GAGVSQTPSNKVTEKGKYVELRCDPISGHTALYWYRQSLGQGPEFLIYFQGTGAADDSGLPNDRFFAVRPEGSVSTLKIQRTERGDSAVYLCASSTLGRRGNEQFFGPGTRLTVL.

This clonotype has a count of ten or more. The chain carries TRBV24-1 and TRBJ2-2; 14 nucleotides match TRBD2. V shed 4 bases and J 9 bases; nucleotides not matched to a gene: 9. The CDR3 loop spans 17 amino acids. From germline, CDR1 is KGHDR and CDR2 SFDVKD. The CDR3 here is CATSDPGTSGSFRELFF. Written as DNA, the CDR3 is TGTGCCACCAGTGACCCCGGGACTAGCGGGAGTTTCCGGGAGCTGTTTTTT.

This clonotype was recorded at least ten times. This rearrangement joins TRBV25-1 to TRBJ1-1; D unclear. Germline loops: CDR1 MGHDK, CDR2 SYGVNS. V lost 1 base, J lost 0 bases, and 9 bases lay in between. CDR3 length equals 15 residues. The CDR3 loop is CASSESGVLNTEAFF. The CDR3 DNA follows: TGTGCCAGCAGTGAATCGGGAGTATTGAACACTGAAGCTTTCTTT.

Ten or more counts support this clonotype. The CDR3, as DNA: TGTGCCAGCAGCCAAGCTCCAGCTGAGACCCAGTACTTC. Translated, it gives CASSQAPAETQYF. The V and J genes are TRBV3-1 and TRBJ2-5; D gene uncertain. The CDR3 length is 13 residues. In germline, CDR1 is LGHDT, CDR2 YNNKEL (reference sequence). The germline V and J ends were trimmed by 1 base and 5 bases, with 8 bases remaining between them.

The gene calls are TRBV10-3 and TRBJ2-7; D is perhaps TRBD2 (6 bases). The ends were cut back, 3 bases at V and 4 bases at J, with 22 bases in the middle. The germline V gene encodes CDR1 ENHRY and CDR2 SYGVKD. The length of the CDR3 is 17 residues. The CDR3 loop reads CAISDAGNTKNLYEQYF. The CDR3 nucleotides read TGTGCCATCAGTGATGCGGGGAACACGAAGAACTTATACGAGCAGTACTTC.

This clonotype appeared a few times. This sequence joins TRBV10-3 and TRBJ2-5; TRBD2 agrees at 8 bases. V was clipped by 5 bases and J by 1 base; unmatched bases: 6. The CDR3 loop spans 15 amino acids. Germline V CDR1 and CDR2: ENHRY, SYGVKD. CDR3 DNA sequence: TGTGCCATCAGTCCGAGCGGGAGCCCCCAAGAGACCCAGTACTTC. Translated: CAISPSGSPQETQYF.

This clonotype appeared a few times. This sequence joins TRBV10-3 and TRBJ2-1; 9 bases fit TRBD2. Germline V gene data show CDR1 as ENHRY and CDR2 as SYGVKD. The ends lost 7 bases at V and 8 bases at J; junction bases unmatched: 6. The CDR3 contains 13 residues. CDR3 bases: TGTGCCATCATGCGGGAGGGCCTCGATGAGCAGTTCTTC. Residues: CAIMREGLDEQFF.